This T cell receptor (beta chain) was captured in a study of cytomegalovirus exposure and HLA in healthy donors. Background on the study: Clustering assigned about 79% of the roughly 380 genotyped donors to the Caucasian-associated ancestry cluster.

Trimming stripped 3 bases from V and 2 bases from J, with 14 bases between. This CDR3 region has 15 residues. Germline V lookup: CDR1 MNHNS, CDR2 SASEGT. The PCR contained 60 Vbeta and 13 Jbeta primers. Some clones are missing from TCRdb's copy, which holds only in-frame ones; the method was immunoSEQ multiplex PCR. Here the sample spans roughly 100,000 clones, roughly 75% being singletons. This clone was picked up one time. Its antigen is undetermined. General observations from the study: The majority of CMV-associated TCR beta chains were reported as apparently HLA-restricted in a later analysis. Altogether, 164 TCR beta chains were recorded as cytomegalovirus-associated. Most subjects' HLA-A and HLA-B alleles were reportedly predicted from TCR beta sequences.

Sequenced input: PBMCs. The chain has TRBV6-1 and TRBJ2-7; D is undetermined. This sequence originates from a woman in her 40s in good health and CMV-seronegative. CDR3 sequence reads: CASSDSVSSTYEQYF. The CDR3 DNA reads as TGTGCCAGCAGTGATTCTGTTAGCTCTACCTACGAGCAGTACTTC.